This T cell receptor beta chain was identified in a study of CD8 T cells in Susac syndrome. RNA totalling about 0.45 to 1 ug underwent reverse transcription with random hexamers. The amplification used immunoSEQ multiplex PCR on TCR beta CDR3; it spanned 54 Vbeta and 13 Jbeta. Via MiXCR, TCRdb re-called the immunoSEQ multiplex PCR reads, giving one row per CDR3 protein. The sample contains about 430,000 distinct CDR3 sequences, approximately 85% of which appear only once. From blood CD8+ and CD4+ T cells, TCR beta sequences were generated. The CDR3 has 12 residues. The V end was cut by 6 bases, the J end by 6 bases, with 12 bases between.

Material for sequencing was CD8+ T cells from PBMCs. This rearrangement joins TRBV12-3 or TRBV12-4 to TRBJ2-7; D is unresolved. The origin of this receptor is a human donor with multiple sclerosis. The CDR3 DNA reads TGTGCCAGCAGCCCTAACTTTGTCGAGCAGTACTTC. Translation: CASSPNFVEQYF.